Listed here are 3 T cell receptor beta chains from one sample, sequenced in a study of blood T cell repertoires in COVID-19. Assay: immunoSEQ multiplex PCR; the TCRdb copy retains only in-frame clones and omits some. The data contain about 210,000 clones, around 90% of them singletons. Sequences were obtained from PBMCs or T cells enriched from blood (not recorded which). The receptors derive from a man aged 25 to 40 who had recovered from COVID-19.

The sample holds a few counts of this clone. J is TRBJ2-5 and V is TRBV19; tentatively, D is TRBD1 (6 bases). The ends were cut back, 6 bases at V and 3 bases at J, with 8 bases in the middle. Per germline, CDR1 LNHDA and CDR2 SQIVND (reference sequence). The CDR3 has 12 amino acids. CDR3 residues: CASRQGEETQYF. The CDR3, as DNA: TGTGCCAGTAGACAGGGCGAAGAGACCCAGTACTTC.

This chain uses TRBV29-1 with TRBJ2-5; possibly TRBD2 for D (6 bases). V was shortened by 3 bases and J by 0 bases, with 11 bases between the two germline ends. Germline-derived CDR1 and CDR2 are SQVTM and ANQGSEA. The CDR3 has 14 residues. The CDR3 region is CSVDGRGNQETQYF. The CDR3 bases are TGCAGCGTTGACGGGCGGGGCAACCAAGAGACCCAGTACTTC.

In its sample, this clone was seen once. V is TRBV19 and J is TRBJ1-2; D is uncertain. The CDR3 contains 13 residues. V was trimmed by 3 bases and J by 1 base, leaving 6 bases between them. Germline values: CDR1 LNHDA, CDR2 SQIVND (reference sequence). The DNA for the CDR3 is TGTGCCAGTAGTATGAACAGTAACTATGGCTACACCTTC. Translating gives CASSMNSNYGYTF.